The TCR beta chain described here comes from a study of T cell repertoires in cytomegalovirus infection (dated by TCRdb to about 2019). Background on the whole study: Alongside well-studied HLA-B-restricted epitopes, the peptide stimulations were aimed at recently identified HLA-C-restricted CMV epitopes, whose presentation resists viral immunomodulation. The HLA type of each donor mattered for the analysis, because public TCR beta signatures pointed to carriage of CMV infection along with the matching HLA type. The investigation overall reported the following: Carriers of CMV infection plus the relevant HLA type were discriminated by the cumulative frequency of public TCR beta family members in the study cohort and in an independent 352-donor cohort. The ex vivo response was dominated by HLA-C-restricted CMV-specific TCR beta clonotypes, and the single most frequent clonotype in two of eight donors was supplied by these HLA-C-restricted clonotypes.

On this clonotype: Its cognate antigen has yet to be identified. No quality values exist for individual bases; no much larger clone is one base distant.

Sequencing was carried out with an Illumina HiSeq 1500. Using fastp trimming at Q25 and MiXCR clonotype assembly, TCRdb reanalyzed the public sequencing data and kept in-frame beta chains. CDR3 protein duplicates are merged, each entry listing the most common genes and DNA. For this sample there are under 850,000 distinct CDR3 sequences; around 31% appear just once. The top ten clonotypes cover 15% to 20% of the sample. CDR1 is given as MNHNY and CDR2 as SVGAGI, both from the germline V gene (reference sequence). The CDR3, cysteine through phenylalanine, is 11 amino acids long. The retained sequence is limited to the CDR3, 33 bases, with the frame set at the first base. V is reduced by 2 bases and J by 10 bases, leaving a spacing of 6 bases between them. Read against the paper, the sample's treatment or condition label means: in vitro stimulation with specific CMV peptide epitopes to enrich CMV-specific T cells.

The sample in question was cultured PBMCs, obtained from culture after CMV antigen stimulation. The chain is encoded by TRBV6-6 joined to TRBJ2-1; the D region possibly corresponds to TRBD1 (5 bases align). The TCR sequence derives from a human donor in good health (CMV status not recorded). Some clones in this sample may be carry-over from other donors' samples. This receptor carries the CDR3 CASSYGAEQFF. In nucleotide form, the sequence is TGTGCCAGCAGTTACGGGGCGGAGCAGTTCTTC.